The 32 T cell receptor beta chains below all came from one sample that was sequenced in a study of T cell responses to AZD1222 COVID-19 vaccine (TCRdb year 2021). The library was made by the immunoSEQ multiplex PCR assay. TCRdb mirrors the immuneACCESS table, restricted to in-frame sequences. Some clones are absent from its copies; in checked studies, under half trace to an unresolved V gene, and the reason for the others is unknown. The sample table shows fewer than 150,000 clones, and 88% are seen once. Approximately 3.4% of the sample rests with the top ten. The label giving this sample's time point can be read as: baseline before first vaccination. The source material was peripheral blood, sampled on day 0 of AZD1222 vaccination. The source of these receptors is an adult in good health.

The chain uses TRBV15 and TRBJ1-4; D not resolved. The germline gives CDR1 LNHNV, CDR2 YYDKDF (reference sequence). This CDR3 region has 12 residues. Between the trimmed V and J ends, which lost 3 bases and 8 bases, there was a span of 7 bases. This CDR3 is CATSRAAEKLFF. The CDR3, as DNA: TGTGCCACCAGCAGGGCAGCAGAAAAACTGTTTTTT.

The chain couples TRBV9 to TRBJ2-7; tentatively, D is TRBD2 (6 bases). CDR1 and CDR2 (germline): SGDLS, YYNGEE. V lost 2 bases, J lost 2 bases, and 14 bases lay in between. The CDR3 is made up of 15 amino acids. The CDR3 DNA is TGTGCCAGCAGCGTGCGCGGAGCGGGTACCTACGAGCAGTACTTC. Translation gives CASSVRGAGTYEQYF.

The chain has TRBV7-9 and TRBJ2-1; perhaps TRBD2 as D (6 bases). The CDR3 is 16 residues long. Germline CDR1 SEHNR, CDR2 FQNEAQ (reference sequence). V dropped 1 base and J dropped 2 bases, with 12 bases sitting between them. This chain's CDR3 is CASSLGSGPTYNEQFF. The CDR3 region has the DNA TGTGCCAGCAGCTTAGGGAGCGGGCCTACCTACAATGAGCAGTTCTTC.

The rearrangement uses TRBV5-1 and TRBJ1-2; D unresolved. Per the germline V gene, CDR1 is SGHRS and CDR2 is YFSETQ. This CDR3 region has 15 residues. Trimming cost V 0 bases and J 4 bases, with 13 bases left between them. CDR3 sequence: CASSLEVGMSYGYTF. As DNA, the CDR3 is TGCGCCAGCAGCTTGGAAGTAGGGATGAGCTATGGCTACACCTTC.

This chain uses TRBV19 with TRBJ2-7, with D unclear. This CDR3 contains 14 residues. Trimming pared 1 base from V and 1 base from J, leaving 8 bases between. From germline, CDR1 is LNHDA and CDR2 SQIVND (reference sequence). The CDR3 is CASSIGLESYEQYF. CDR3 nucleotides: TGTGCCAGTAGTATAGGGCTAGAATCCTACGAGCAGTACTTC.

CDR3 protein: CASSIGGTYAGYGYTF. CDR3 nucleotide sequence: TGTGCCAGCAGCATAGGCGGGACATATGCTGGCTATGGCTACACCTTC. The chain couples TRBV27 to TRBJ1-2; maybe TRBD1 (6 bases). The ends were cut back, 6 bases at V and 4 bases at J, with 21 bases in the middle. Germline loops: CDR1 MNHEY, CDR2 SMNVEV (reference sequence). The CDR3 runs 16 residues.

Of note for this clone: The same CDR3 is also encoded by other DNA sequences in this sample. The chain recombines TRBV18 with TRBJ2-2; D gene ambiguous. The germline gives CDR1 KGHSH, CDR2 LQKENI. With 1 base removed from V and 6 bases from J, the gap between germline ends came to 6 bases. The CDR3 loop spans 13 amino acids. CDR3 bases: TGTGCCAGCTCACCACAGTCGGCCGGGGAGCTGTTTTTT. Its translation is CASSPQSAGELFF.

The J gene is TRBJ2-3, the V gene TRBV9, with D perhaps given as TRBD1 or TRBD2 (5 bases each). With 4 bases removed from V and 0 bases from J, the gap between germline ends came to 12 bases. This CDR3 spans 15 amino acids. CDR1 is SGDLS, CDR2 YYNGEE, per germline. The CDR3 DNA reads as TGTGCCAGCAGCACCCGGGGCGGTAGCACAGATACGCAGTATTTT. This codes for CASSTRGGSTDTQYF. The variable domain in full, with the rest retrieved from reference TRBV9 and TRBJ2-3, is DSGVTQTPKHLITATGQRVTLRCSPRSGDLSVYWYQQSLDQGLQFLIQYYNGEERAKGNILERFSAQQFPDLHSELNLSSLELGDSALYFCASSTRGGSTDTQYFGPGTRLTVL.

The chain has TRBV2 and TRBJ1-1; 9 nucleotides line up with TRBD1. J was trimmed by 2 bases and V by 6 bases; bases with no gene match: 1. CDR3 length: 13 residues. Germline V gene sequence: CDR1 SNHLY, CDR2 FYNNEI. The CDR3 DNA follows: TGTGCCAGCAGGGGACAGGGTAACACTGAAGCTTTCTTT. Translating it yields CASRGQGNTEAFF. Full variable domain (missing parts from reference TRBV2 and TRBJ1-1): EPEVTQTPSHQVTQMGQEVILRCVPISNHLYFYWYRQILGQKVEFLVSFYNNEISEKSEIFDDQFSVERPDGSNFTLKIRSTKLEDSAMYFCASRGQGNTEAFFGQGTRLTVV.

This CDR3 is CASSTGQGEKLFF. The CDR3 region has the DNA TGTGCCAGTAGTACCGGACAGGGTGAAAAACTGTTTTTT. The chain recombines TRBV19 with TRBJ1-4, with 8 bases fitting TRBD1. The CDR3 is 13 residues long. The V and J ends lost 4 bases and 7 bases, in that order; junction bases with no gene match: 2. CDR1 and CDR2 from the germline V gene are LNHDA and SQIVND (reference sequence).

DNA for the CDR3: TGTGCTAGGGGCCAGCCCCAGCATTTT. This sequence encodes CARGQPQHF. The genes are TRBV12-5 and TRBJ1-5; D remains unclear. V was clipped by 9 bases and J by 7 bases, with 4 bases between them. The CDR3 is 9 amino acids. Looked up from germline, CDR1 is LGHNT and CDR2 is FRNRAP.

The chain joins TRBV29-1 to TRBJ2-6, with 9 bases fitting TRBD1. CDR1 SQVTM and CDR2 ANQGSEA come from the germline V gene. V shed 4 bases and J 3 bases; nucleotides not matched to a gene: 1. The CDR3 runs 14 residues. The CDR3 loop is CSVGQGDGANVLTF. CDR3 bases: TGCAGCGTTGGACAGGGGGATGGGGCCAACGTCCTGACTTTC.

A single count supports this clone. This rearrangement joins TRBV3-1 (or the pseudogene TRBV3-2) to TRBJ2-2, with 9 bases fitting TRBD1. This CDR3 region has 17 residues. Losses at the gene ends were 3 bases for V and 7 bases for J; bases not matched to a gene: 12. Germline V CDR1 and CDR2: LGHDT, YNNKEL (reference sequence). As DNA, the CDR3 is TGTGCCAGCAGCCAGGGTCCGACAGGGGGTGGCTTCGGGGAGCTGTTTTTT. Encoded protein: CASSQGPTGGGFGELFF.

On this clone itself: The junction and the germline gene differ at one end; a read error may be behind it. The V gene is TRBV29-1, the J gene TRBJ1-3; tentatively, D is TRBD1 (6 bases). This CDR3 comprises 12 residues. Germline V lookup: CDR1 SQVTM, CDR2 ANQGSEA. CDR3 loop: CSARGLGNIIYF. The CDR3 DNA reads TGCAGCGCCAGGGGACTTGGAAACATCATATATTTT.

V gene TRBV27 combines with J gene TRBJ2-2; D perhaps matches TRBD2 (5 bases). CDR3 length equals 15 residues. The V end lost 5 bases, the J end lost 3 bases, and 13 bases lay between the germline ends. Per germline, CDR1 MNHEY and CDR2 SMNVEV (reference sequence). Written as DNA, the CDR3 is TGTGCCAGCAGTCGACTCGCGGGTGACACCGGGGAGCTGTTTTTT. This sequence encodes CASSRLAGDTGELFF.

The chain is built from TRBV6-5 and TRBJ1-2; TRBD1 matches at 9 bases. The CDR3 is made up of 15 amino acids. V was pared by 6 bases and J by 9 bases, with 14 bases of the junction left unmatched. The germline gives CDR1 MNHEY, CDR2 SVGAGI. The DNA of the CDR3 is TGTGCCAGCAGCCGCAACCCGGGACAGGGTGTAAGCTACACCTTC. Translated, it gives CASSRNPGQGVSYTF.

This sequence joins TRBV7-2 and TRBJ2-7; 9 bases line up with TRBD2. Trimming took 4 bases from V and 4 from J; bases not matched to a gene: 5. This CDR3 comprises 14 residues. From germline, CDR1 is SGHTA and CDR2 FQGNSA. This chain's CDR3 is CASSSGLARYEQYF. CDR3 DNA: TGTGCCAGCAGCTCCGGACTAGCGAGGTACGAGCAGTACTTC.

V gene TRBV18 combines with J gene TRBJ1-4; D unresolved. Between the trimmed V and J ends, which lost 8 bases and 4 bases, there was a span of 17 bases. The CDR3 contains 15 residues. Germline V gene lookup returns CDR1 KGHSH and CDR2 LQKENI. CDR3 DNA: TGTGCCAGCGCGGCCACCTGGCAGAATAATGAAAAACTGTTTTTT. It yields the protein CASAATWQNNEKLFF.

This rearrangement joins TRBV9 to TRBJ1-1, with unresolved D. V lost 4 bases and J 1 base, leaving 8 bases between the germline ends. The CDR3 spans 13 residues. Germline CDR1 and CDR2: SGDLS and YYNGEE. The chain's CDR3 is CASSSSENTEAFF. The CDR3 nucleotides read TGTGCCAGCAGCTCTAGTGAGAACACTGAAGCTTTCTTT.

The V call is TRBV30, the J call TRBJ1-3, with D uncertain. Per germline, CDR1 GTSNPN and CDR2 SVGIG (reference sequence). CDR3 length: 13 residues. Trimming stripped 4 bases from V and 4 bases from J, with 11 bases between. CDR3 region: CAWNGVIGNTIYF. The DNA for the CDR3 is TGTGCCTGGAACGGGGTTATCGGAAACACCATATATTTT.

The chain joins TRBV19 to TRBJ1-5; D is unresolved. The germline V and J ends were trimmed by 3 bases and 6 bases, with 12 bases remaining between them. The CDR3 loop spans 14 amino acids. Germline V lookup: CDR1 LNHDA, CDR2 SQIVND (reference sequence). The CDR3 coding sequence is TGTGCCAGTAGTATTGGACTTCCCAGTCAGCCCCAGCATTTT. This sequence encodes CASSIGLPSQPQHF.

The V and J genes are TRBV27 and TRBJ2-7; D tentatively reads TRBD1 or TRBD2 (5 bases each). Per germline, CDR1 MNHEY and CDR2 SMNVEV (reference sequence). The CDR3 contains 13 residues. This CDR3 is CVARGPLPGEQYF. CDR3 coding DNA: TGTGTGGCGAGGGGTCCTCTACCGGGGGAGCAGTACTTC.

The CDR3 is CASSFFSGTSGLYNEQFF. The DNA of the CDR3 is TGTGCCAGCAGCTTCTTTTCCGGGACTAGCGGGCTCTACAATGAGCAGTTCTTC. The chain links TRBV7-2 to TRBJ2-1; 12 bases fit TRBD2. Per the germline V gene, CDR1 is SGHTA and CDR2 is FQGNSA. This CDR3 spans 18 amino acids. The V and J ends lost 3 bases and 3 bases, in that order; junction bases with no gene match: 9.

The V gene is TRBV9, the J gene TRBJ2-7; 7 bases are a match to TRBD2. The junction had 12 bases not matched to a gene; V was cut back by 3 bases and J by 3 bases. This CDR3 spans 16 amino acids. The germline CDR1 and CDR2 sequences are SGDLS and YYNGEE. The CDR3 protein is CASSARASGPHYEQYF. For the CDR3, the DNA is TGTGCCAGCAGCGCTCGGGCTAGCGGACCTCACTACGAGCAGTACTTC.

The rearrangement joins TRBV19 to TRBJ1-3, with 10 bases identical to TRBD1. V was clipped by 7 bases and J by 7 bases; unmatched bases: 10. Germline-derived CDR1 and CDR2 are LNHDA and SQIVND (reference sequence). CDR3 size: 15 residues. CDR3 loop: CASTLLTGGSNTIYF. The DNA of the CDR3 is TGTGCCAGTACCCTATTGACAGGGGGCTCCAACACCATATATTTT.

J is TRBJ2-7 and V is TRBV19; D is perhaps TRBD1 (9 bases). Germline lookup yields CDR1 LNHDA and CDR2 SQIVND (reference sequence). The CDR3 loop spans 18 amino acids. V was trimmed by 1 base and J by 6 bases, leaving 25 bases between them. The CDR3 loop is CASSIGTGASAGDGEQYF. The CDR3 DNA sequence: TGTGCCAGTAGTATAGGGACAGGGGCTTCAGCGGGAGACGGCGAGCAGTACTTC.

J is TRBJ1-6 and V is TRBV7-2, with unresolved D. The germline V gene has CDR1 SGHTA and CDR2 FQGNSA. The germline V and J ends were trimmed by 1 base and 6 bases, with 10 bases remaining between them. The CDR3 is 15 residues long. CDR3: CASSLVRLGNSPLHF. CDR3 nucleotide sequence: TGTGCCAGCAGCTTAGTTCGGCTAGGTAATTCACCCCTCCACTTT.

This chain joins TRBV28 and TRBJ2-7; D gene ambiguous. This CDR3 is 13 amino acids long. Germline-derived CDR1 and CDR2 are MDHEN and SYDVKM. V dropped 6 bases and J dropped 2 bases, with 11 bases sitting between them. The CDR3 here is CASSLTDPYEQYF. As DNA, the CDR3 is TGTGCCAGCAGCCTTACGGATCCCTACGAGCAGTACTTC.

The gene calls are TRBV9 and TRBJ2-5; TRBD1 might be the D (6 bases). CDR3 length: 16 residues. The germline gives CDR1 SGDLS, CDR2 YYNGEE. The V end lost 1 base, the J end lost 2 bases, and 15 bases lay between the germline ends. The CDR3 bases are TGTGCCAGCAGCGTAACCCCCTTGCAGGGGCAAGAGACCCAGTACTTC. It yields the protein CASSVTPLQGQETQYF. The full variable domain, with the rest looked up from reference TRBV9 and TRBJ2-5, is DSGVTQTPKHLITATGQRVTLRCSPRSGDLSVYWYQQSLDQGLQFLIQYYNGEERAKGNILERFSAQQFPDLHSELNLSSLELGDSALYFCASSVTPLQGQETQYFGPGTRLLVL.

The genes are TRBV6-2 or TRBV6-3 and TRBJ2-5; D unresolved. The CDR3 consists of 12 residues. The ends were cut back, 2 bases at V and 5 bases at J, with 6 bases in the middle. The germline CDR1 and CDR2 sequences are MNHEY and SVGEGT. Here the CDR3 reads CASSYGWETQYF. The CDR3 DNA reads TGTGCCAGCAGTTACGGGTGGGAGACCCAGTACTTC.

This rearrangement joins TRBV2 to TRBJ2-3; 13 bases align to TRBD2. V dropped 6 bases and J dropped 4; count of bases not matched to a gene: 4. This CDR3 has 15 amino acids. Germline CDR1 is SNHLY and CDR2 is FYNNEI. CDR3 coding DNA: TGTGCCAGCAGGGCCGGGACTAGCGGGGCAGATACGCAGTATTTT. Translating it yields CASRAGTSGADTQYF.

The chain is built from TRBV7-2 and TRBJ1-4, with TRBD1 as a possible D gene (6 bases). The ends were cut back, 4 bases at V and 4 bases at J, with 19 bases in the middle. CDR3 size: 17 residues. Germline assignment: CDR1 SGHTA and CDR2 FQGNSA. The CDR3 loop reads CASSSEQGLGGNEKLFF. In nucleotides, the CDR3 is TGTGCCAGCAGCTCAGAACAGGGCCTTGGGGGTAATGAAAAACTGTTTTTT. The full variable domain, in which reference TRBV7-2 and TRBJ1-4 provide the parts outside the CDR3, is GAGVSQSPSNKVTEKGKDVELRCDPISGHTALYWYRQSLGQGLEFLIYFQGNSAPDKSGLPSDRFSAERTGGSVSTLTIQRTQQEDSAVYLCASSSEQGLGGNEKLFFGSGTQLSVL.